A single sample is the source of the 8 T cell receptor beta chains below, sequenced in a study of OX40 agonist ivuxolimab in advanced cancers. Only in-frame clones appear in the TCRdb table, and some are missing; sequencing was by immunoSEQ multiplex PCR. This repertoire shows 43,000 or so clones, 75% to 90% found once; its top ten account for about a third. Sequenced material: CD4+ or CD8+ T cells sorted from blood, taken in a trial of the OX40 agonist ivuxolimab. Receptors were obtained from an adult with an advanced solid tumor such as melanoma, head and neck, liver or kidney cancer.

The chain employs TRBV6-1 and TRBJ1-5, with a possible D match to TRBD1 (5 bases). The V end was cut by 7 bases, the J end by 0 bases, with 13 bases between. CDR1 MNHNS and CDR2 SASEGT come from the germline V gene. This CDR3 has 15 amino acids. Here the CDR3 reads CASKTESHSNQPQHF. As DNA, the CDR3 is TGTGCCAGCAAGACAGAGAGCCATAGCAATCAGCCCCAGCATTTT.

V and J are TRBV6-6 and TRBJ1-2, with D uncertain. The V gene lost 11 bases and the J gene lost 6 bases, with 13 bases spanning the gap. The CDR3 sequence is 11 residues long. The germline V gene has CDR1 MNHNY and CDR2 SVGAGI (reference sequence). CDR3 region: CASSSQDGYTF. For the CDR3, the DNA is TGTGCCTCCTCGAGCCAGGATGGCTACACCTTC.

The chain links TRBV4-2 to TRBJ2-2; 8 bases match TRBD1. The CDR3 has 16 amino acids. Germline trimming cut 7 bases from V and 0 bases from J; bases unmatched to any gene: 7. Germline values: CDR1 LGHNA, CDR2 YNFKEQ. CDR3 in amino acids: CASIKTGGSNTGELFF. Written as DNA, the CDR3 is TGTGCCAGCATCAAAACAGGGGGGTCGAACACCGGGGAGCTGTTTTTT.

The gene calls are TRBV25-1 and TRBJ2-1, with TRBD1 matching 9 bases. V shed 4 bases, J shed 7 bases, and the junction held 5 bases outside the gene matches. The germline V gene encodes CDR1 MGHDK and CDR2 SYGVNS. This CDR3 contains 14 residues. The CDR3 DNA reads TGTGCCAGCAGTGCGGACAGGGGAGCAAATGAGCAGTTCTTC. It encodes CASSADRGANEQFF. The complete variable domain, with remaining parts taken from reference TRBV25-1 and TRBJ2-1, reads EADIYQTPRYLVIGTGKKITLECSQTMGHDKMYWYQQDPGMELHLIHYSYGVNSTEKGDLSSESTVSRIRTEHFPLTLESARPSHTSQYLCASSADRGANEQFFGPGTRLTVL.

The genes are TRBV7-7 and TRBJ2-5; D ambiguous. Deletions cut 2 bases from V and 5 bases from J, with 15 bases between. The length of the CDR3 is 15 residues. CDR1 and CDR2 (germline): SSHAT, FNYEAQ (reference sequence). The CDR3 nucleotides are TGTGCCAGCAGCTTATTATCGGCAGGCCGGGAGACCCAGTACTTC. It codes for CASSLLSAGRETQYF.

This chain uses TRBV19 with TRBJ1-2; tentative D call: TRBD1 (6 bases). Germline V gives CDR1 LNHDA, CDR2 SQIVND (reference sequence). The V and J ends lost 7 bases and 8 bases respectively, with 17 bases between them. This CDR3 contains 13 residues. CDR3 protein: CASTTTGGGGYTF. In DNA, the CDR3 is TGTGCCAGTACCACCACGGGAGGGGGAGGCTACACCTTC.

This clone was found once. The chain couples TRBV14 to TRBJ1-2, with D tentatively TRBD1 (5 bases). The ends were cut back, 4 bases at V and 4 bases at J, with 13 bases in the middle. CDR1 and CDR2 (germline): SGHDN, FVKESK. The CDR3 extends over 14 amino acids. Here the CDR3 DNA reads TGTGCCAGCAGCCTAAATATGGGGGGCTATGGCTACACCTTC. This codes for CASSLNMGGYGYTF.

In nucleotides, the CDR3 is TGCGCCAGCAGCCAGTGGGGAGGGATTTCTCCTGGGGAGCTGTTTTTT. This sequence encodes CASSQWGGISPGELFF. The chain couples TRBV4-1 to TRBJ2-2, with TRBD2 matching 7 bases. The CDR3 has 16 amino acids. In germline, CDR1 is MGHRA, CDR2 YSYEKL. After removal of 3 bases from V and 8 bases from J, the junction contained 12 bases not matched to a gene.